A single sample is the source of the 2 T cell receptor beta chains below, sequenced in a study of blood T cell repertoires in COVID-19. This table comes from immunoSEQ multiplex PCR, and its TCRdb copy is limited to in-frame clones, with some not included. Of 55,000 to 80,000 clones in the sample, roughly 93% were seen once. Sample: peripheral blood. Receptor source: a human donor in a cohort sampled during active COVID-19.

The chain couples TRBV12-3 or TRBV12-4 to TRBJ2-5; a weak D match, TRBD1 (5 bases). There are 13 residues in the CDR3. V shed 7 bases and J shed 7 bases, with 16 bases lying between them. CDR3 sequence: CASTMTEMGTQYF. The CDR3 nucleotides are TGTGCCAGCACCATGACAGAGATGGGGACCCAGTACTTC.

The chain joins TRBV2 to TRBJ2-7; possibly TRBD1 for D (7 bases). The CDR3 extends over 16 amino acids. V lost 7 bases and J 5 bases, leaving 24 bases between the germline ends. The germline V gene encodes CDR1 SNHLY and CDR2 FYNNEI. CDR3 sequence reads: CASNIRRDRPGDEQYF. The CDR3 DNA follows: TGTGCCAGCAACATTAGGAGGGACAGACCAGGCGACGAGCAGTACTTC.